This is a list of T cell receptor beta chains from one sample in a study of OX40 agonist ivuxolimab in advanced cancers. Clones were read by immunoSEQ multiplex PCR, and TCRdb kept only the in-frame ones, dropping some. This table has around 80,000 clones, about four fifths appearing once. The input for sequencing was CD4+ or CD8+ T cells sorted from blood, taken in a trial of the OX40 agonist ivuxolimab. The receptor set was obtained from an adult with an advanced solid tumor such as melanoma, head and neck, liver or kidney cancer. The CDR3 runs from the conserved cysteine through the conserved F or W. D genes are given only for firm matches. Where a row states a size, it is once, few, many or the class of an expanded clone; other rows omit it.

J gene	clone size	V gene	D gene	CDR3 DNA	CDR3 protein
TRBJ2-5	NA	TRBV19	NA	TGTGCCAGTAAGGTTAGTTGGAACCAAGAGACCCAGTACTTC	CASKVSWNQETQYF
TRBJ2-2	NA	TRBV6-4	TRBD1	TGTGCCAGCAGCCGTCAACAAGGGACAGGGGGCATCGGGGAGCTGTTTTTT	CASSRQQGTGGIGELFF
TRBJ1-5	NA	TRBV6-5	NA	TGTGCCAGCAGATTGGACAGTTCTTATCAGCCCCAGCATTTT	CASRLDSSYQPQHF
TRBJ2-6	NA	TRBV7-2	TRBD2	TGTGCCAGCAGCTTCCCTCCGGGGGGGAGCTCTGGGGCCAACGTCCTGACTTTC	CASSFPPGGSSGANVLTF
TRBJ1-4	NA	TRBV7-9	NA	TGTGCCAGCAGCCCCGAGGGTGCAACTAATGAAAAACTGTTTTTT	CASSPEGATNEKLFF
TRBJ2-2	NA	TRBV11-1	NA	TGTGCCAGCAGCTTAGGTCAGGGTCACACCGGGGAGCTGTTTTTT	CASSLGQGHTGELFF
TRBJ1-3	NA	TRBV30	NA	TGTGCCGGGACTGCTGGAAACACCATATATTTT	CAGTAGNTIYF
TRBJ2-1	few	TRBV10-3	TRBD1	TGTGCCATCAGTGGCGGGACAGGGTCCTACAATGAGCAGTTCTTC	CAISGGTGSYNEQFF
TRBJ2-1	NA	TRBV29-1	NA	TGCAGCGTTGCGGCCGGGGGGCAAGCCTACAATGAGCAGTTCTTC	CSVAAGGQAYNEQFF
TRBJ2-7	NA	TRBV7-2	NA	TGTGCCAGCAGCTTAGGTCCGGGCTACGAGCAGTACTTC	CASSLGPGYEQYF
TRBJ2-5	NA	TRBV6-5	NA	TGTGCCAGCAGTTTTTCGGAGACCCAGTACTTC	CASSFSETQYF
TRBJ2-5	NA	TRBV11-3	NA	TGTGCCAGCAGCTTAAGCGTGGGGGAGACCCAGTACTTC	CASSLSVGETQYF